This TCR beta chain came from a study of blood T cell repertoires in COVID-19. Libraries were prepared by immunoSEQ multiplex PCR; TCRdb keeps only in-frame clonotypes and omits some of them. This repertoire shows under 150,000 clones, 75% to 85% found once; its top ten account for around 4.8%. V lost 5 bases, J lost 2 bases, and 9 bases lay in between. Germline CDR1 and CDR2: SGHTA and FQGTGA. This CDR3 spans 13 amino acids. This clone has only a few counts. The TCR originated in a woman older than 75 with active or convalescent COVID-19. This chain connects TRBV7-3 to TRBJ1-2; D remains unclear. Material for sequencing was peripheral blood. CDR3 sequence reads: CASSLLPNYGYTF. The CDR3 region has the DNA TGTGCCAGCAGCCTGCTACCGAACTATGGCTACACCTTC.